One sample yielded the 26 T cell receptor beta chains listed below, sequenced in a study of radiotherapy plus CTLA-4 blockade in lung cancer. Clones were sequenced by immunoSEQ multiplex PCR, and TCRdb holds only the in-frame ones, with some missing. The sample comprises fewer than 85,000 clones, around 86% of which are singletons, and around 1% rests with the top ten. The sequenced sample was peripheral blood, obtained from a patient treated with radiotherapy plus ipilimumab. The source is a human donor with non-small cell lung cancer who had stable disease on radiotherapy plus ipilimumab.

The chain employs TRBV7-8 and TRBJ1-2; D is ambiguous. This CDR3 comprises 12 residues. CDR1 and CDR2 from the germline V gene are SGHVS and FQNEAQ. V was cut by 0 bases and J by 6 bases, with 5 bases left in between. The CDR3 is CASSLAMDGYTF. CDR3 DNA: TGTGCCAGCAGCTTAGCGATGGATGGCTACACCTTC.

This rearrangement joins TRBV30 to TRBJ2-7; D is uncertain. The V end lost 0 bases, the J end lost 0 bases, and 6 bases lay between the germline ends. The germline gives CDR1 GTSNPN, CDR2 SVGIG (reference sequence). CDR3 length: 13 amino acids. CDR3 nucleotide sequence: TGTGCCTGGAGTGTTGATCTCTCCTACGAGCAGTACTTC. It yields the protein CAWSVDLSYEQYF.

The chain couples TRBV5-1 to TRBJ2-5; 8 bases map to TRBD1. V lost 1 base and J lost 7; bases outside the gene matches: 9. Germline CDR1 reads SGHRS; CDR2 reads YFSETQ. This CDR3 contains 15 residues. CDR3 in amino acids: CASSLRGQEEGTQYF. CDR3 sequence (DNA): TGCGCCAGCAGCTTGCGGGGACAGGAAGAGGGGACCCAGTACTTC.

V usage is TRBV5-1 and J usage is TRBJ2-3, with D possibly being TRBD1 (6 bases). Germline V CDR1 and CDR2: SGHRS, YFSETQ. Trimming stripped 0 bases from V and 4 bases from J, with 12 bases between. The CDR3 length is 15 residues. In nucleotides, the CDR3 is TGCGCCAGCAGCTTGGGCAGGGGTGGCGCAGATACGCAGTATTTT. It is translated as CASSLGRGGADTQYF.

The chain carries TRBV19 and TRBJ1-2, with 7 positions matching TRBD1. The germline V gene encodes CDR1 LNHDA and CDR2 SQIVND (reference sequence). V was clipped by 5 bases and J by 4 bases; unmatched bases: 4. The CDR3 sequence is 13 residues long. In nucleotides, the CDR3 is TGTGCCAGTAGTGTCGACAGGGCCTATGGCTACACCTTC. It specifies CASSVDRAYGYTF.

V and J are TRBV27 and TRBJ2-3; D gene unclear. CDR3 length equals 15 residues. V was cut by 0 bases and J by 6 bases, with 13 bases left in between. The germline gives CDR1 MNHEY, CDR2 SMNVEV (reference sequence). The CDR3 loop is CASSLSLVPIDTQYF. CDR3 in DNA: TGTGCCAGCAGTTTATCGCTGGTTCCAATCGATACGCAGTATTTT.

The chain links TRBV2 to TRBJ2-7; maybe TRBD1 (6 bases). Germline V gene data show CDR1 as SNHLY and CDR2 as FYNNEI. V lost 5 bases, J lost 2 bases, and 13 bases lay in between. The length of the CDR3 is 14 residues. The chain's CDR3 is CASSSGTSPYEQYF. The DNA for the CDR3 is TGTGCCAGCAGTTCCGGGACAAGCCCCTACGAGCAGTACTTC.

The rearrangement links TRBV6-1 to TRBJ2-1, with 8 bases lining up with TRBD1. The CDR3 is 13 residues long. V shed 7 bases, J shed 7 bases, and the junction held 6 bases outside the gene matches. CDR1 and CDR2 (germline): MNHNS, SASEGT. CDR3 loop: CASTKTGVNEQFF. The CDR3 DNA reads TGTGCCAGCACTAAGACAGGGGTGAATGAGCAGTTCTTC.

This chain uses TRBV27 with TRBJ2-3; 11 bases agree with TRBD1. This CDR3 is 14 amino acids long. Germline trimming cut 5 bases from V and 4 bases from J; bases unmatched to any gene: 2. Germline CDR1 reads MNHEY; CDR2 reads SMNVEV (reference sequence). CDR3 nucleotides: TGTGCCAGCAGTGGACAGGGGGCAGCAGATACGCAGTATTTT. This sequence encodes CASSGQGAADTQYF.

J is TRBJ1-2 and V is TRBV6-5, with TRBD1 matching 8 bases. The V and J ends lost 5 bases and 6 bases, in that order; junction bases with no gene match: 8. Germline-derived CDR1 and CDR2 are MNHEY and SVGAGI. This CDR3 is 14 amino acids long. The CDR3 bases are TGTGCCAGCAGTACAGGGGGATCCTTTGATGGCTACACCTTC. This gives the protein CASSTGGSFDGYTF.

The J gene is TRBJ1-1, the V gene TRBV6-5; D gene unclear. This CDR3 contains 14 residues. Germline-derived CDR1 and CDR2 are MNHEY and SVGAGI. With 2 bases removed from V and 6 bases from J, the gap between germline ends came to 13 bases. CDR3 coding DNA: TGTGCCAGCAGTTACGGAAGACCCGACGCTGAAGCTTTCTTT. It yields the protein CASSYGRPDAEAFF.

The chain joins TRBV6-5 to TRBJ2-7; 7 bases are shared with TRBD1. Germline V gene data show CDR1 as MNHEY and CDR2 as SVGAGI. The CDR3 extends over 14 amino acids. J gave up 1 base and V 1 base, and 1 base lay outside the gene matches. CDR3 amino acids: CASSYYRGSYEQYF. DNA of the CDR3: TGTGCCAGCAGTTACTACAGGGGATCCTACGAGCAGTACTTC.

The V and J genes are TRBV30 and TRBJ2-5; the D gene could be TRBD1 or TRBD2 (5 bases each). The V end was cut by 0 bases, the J end by 6 bases, with 11 bases between. The CDR3 runs 13 residues. Germline CDR1 GTSNPN, CDR2 SVGIG (reference sequence). CDR3 coding DNA: TGTGCCTGGAGTGTATACCCGGGGCAGACCCAGTACTTC. Its translation is CAWSVYPGQTQYF. Full variable domain (missing parts from reference TRBV30 and TRBJ2-5): SQTIHQWPATLVQPVGSPLSLECTVEGTSNPNLYWYRQAAGRGLQLLFYSVGIGQISSEVPQNLSASRPQDRQFILSSKKLLLSDSGFYLCAWSVYPGQTQYFGPGTRLLVL.

This sequence joins TRBV7-9 and TRBJ2-7, with 7 nucleotides matching TRBD2. The germline V gene encodes CDR1 SEHNR and CDR2 FQNEAQ (reference sequence). The CDR3 has 16 amino acids. The V and J ends lost 1 base and 1 base, in that order; junction bases with no gene match: 7. The CDR3 loop reads CASSLEVGRGSYEQYF. The CDR3 DNA reads as TGTGCCAGCAGCTTAGAGGTAGGGAGGGGATCCTACGAGCAGTACTTC.

The rearrangement joins TRBV29-1 to TRBJ2-5; D gene unclear. Trimming stripped 5 bases from V and 1 base from J, with 11 bases between. Germline values: CDR1 SQVTM, CDR2 ANQGSEA. The CDR3 runs 13 residues. CDR3 coding DNA: TGCAGCGTTTCGGGCGTGGTCCAAGAGACCCAGTACTTC. Translating it yields CSVSGVVQETQYF. Complete variable domain (other parts from reference TRBV29-1 and TRBJ2-5): SAVISQKPSRDICQRGTSLTIQCQVDSQVTMMFWYRQQPGQSLTLIATANQGSEATYESGFVIDKFPISRPNLTFSTLTVSNMSPEDSSIYLCSVSGVVQETQYFGPGTRLLVL.

CDR3 loop: CASNAGGRRTQYF. CDR3 DNA sequence: TGTGCCAGTAATGCTGGGGGCCGGAGGACCCAGTACTTC. The chain has TRBV19 and TRBJ2-5, with a possible D match to TRBD1 (6 bases). V lost 7 bases, J lost 7 bases, and 16 bases lay in between. The CDR3 length is 13 residues. Germline V gene data show CDR1 as LNHDA and CDR2 as SQIVND (reference sequence).

The rearrangement joins TRBV30 to TRBJ1-6; D not resolved. The CDR3 totals 13 residues. The V and J ends lost 4 bases and 5 bases respectively, with 9 bases between them. The germline CDR1 and CDR2 sequences are GTSNPN and SVGIG (reference sequence). CDR3 DNA: TGTGCCTGGATACCGCCGAATAATTCACCCCTCCACTTT. Protein product: CAWIPPNNSPLHF.

For the CDR3, the DNA is TGTGCCATCAGCCCAGTTCCTAGGAGCTCTGGAAACACCATATATTTT. Residues: CAISPVPRSSGNTIYF. The rearrangement uses TRBV10-3 and TRBJ1-3; D gene uncertain. Trimming removed 6 bases from V and 0 bases from J, with 15 bases in between. From germline, CDR1 is ENHRY and CDR2 SYGVKD. The CDR3 length is 16 residues.

This sequence joins TRBV7-3 and TRBJ2-1; tentatively, D is TRBD1 (6 bases). The CDR3 loop spans 15 amino acids. V shed 5 bases and J shed 6 bases, with 17 bases lying between them. Looked up from germline, CDR1 is SGHTA and CDR2 is FQGTGA. CDR3 loop: CASSQSGVTGNEQFF. The CDR3 coding sequence is TGTGCCAGCAGCCAGTCAGGGGTGACAGGCAATGAGCAGTTCTTC.

V and J are TRBV5-1 and TRBJ2-5, with D possibly TRBD1 on 5 matching bases. This CDR3 contains 15 residues. The ends were cut back, 4 bases at V and 2 bases at J, with 15 bases in the middle. In germline, CDR1 is SGHRS, CDR2 YFSETQ. The CDR3 here is CASSPFTGHQETQYF. For the CDR3, the DNA is TGCGCCAGCAGCCCGTTTACAGGCCATCAAGAGACCCAGTACTTC.

The V and J genes are TRBV5-1 and TRBJ2-3; tentative D call: TRBD2 (5 bases). CDR3 length: 15 residues. V lost 0 bases, J lost 0 bases, and 8 bases lay in between. In germline, CDR1 is SGHRS, CDR2 YFSETQ. The CDR3 DNA follows: TGCGCCAGCAGCTTGGGGGAGCGGAGCACAGATACGCAGTATTTT. Its protein is CASSLGERSTDTQYF.

The chain couples TRBV19 to TRBJ2-7; TRBD1 matches at 9 bases. The CDR3 has 15 residues. Germline lookup yields CDR1 LNHDA and CDR2 SQIVND (reference sequence). V gave up 5 bases and J gave up 3 bases; unmatched junction bases: 8. CDR3 loop: CASSASGTGYYEQYF. Written as DNA, the CDR3 is TGTGCCAGTAGTGCCTCCGGGACAGGGTACTACGAGCAGTACTTC.

The rearrangement uses TRBV7-6 and TRBJ1-3; 8 bases are a match to TRBD1. V trimming: 1 base; J trimming: 2 bases; junction bases outside the gene matches: 4. This CDR3 is 16 amino acids long. Germline CDR1 reads SGHVS; CDR2 reads FNYEAQ. CDR3 in DNA: TGTGCCAGCAGCTTAGGTCTGGGACAGGCTGGAAACACCATATATTTT. It yields the protein CASSLGLGQAGNTIYF.

About this clone: This sample also contains other DNA sequences that code for the same CDR3. The gene calls are TRBV7-9 and TRBJ2-1; 9 bases line up with TRBD1. Trimming cost V 4 bases and J 7 bases; bases outside gene matches: 8. Germline loops: CDR1 SEHNR, CDR2 FQNEAQ (reference sequence). The CDR3 runs 15 residues. The chain's CDR3 is CASSSTGGKGNEQFF. Here the CDR3 DNA reads TGTGCCAGCAGCTCGACAGGGGGTAAAGGGAATGAGCAGTTCTTC.

V gene TRBV27 combines with J gene TRBJ2-1; D remains ambiguous. The V gene lost 8 bases and the J gene lost 2 bases, with 10 bases spanning the gap. This CDR3 is 13 amino acids long. Germline CDR1 and CDR2: MNHEY and SMNVEV (reference sequence). The CDR3 loop reads CASAEWTYNEQFF. In DNA form, the CDR3 reads TGTGCCAGCGCGGAGTGGACCTACAATGAGCAGTTCTTC.

V is TRBV11-2 and J is TRBJ2-1; D gene ambiguous. V gave up 10 bases and J gave up 0 bases, with 22 bases separating them. Germline V gene sequence: CDR1 SGHAT, CDR2 FQNNGV. There are 17 residues in the CDR3. CDR3: CATTPQASPSSYNEQFF. The CDR3 nucleotides are TGTGCCACCACGCCCCAAGCGTCGCCTAGCTCCTACAATGAGCAGTTCTTC.